This T cell receptor (beta chain) is from a study of blood T cell repertoires in COVID-19. In the study overall: The United States, Italy and Spain were the sources of the acute and convalescent COVID-19 samples. Sample material is recorded as cDNA or gDNA derived from T cells, B-cell-depleted T cells, or PBMCs.

Source study methods: From reference gene primer amplification, estimates of nucleated cell counts were derived. Generated by immunoSEQ multiplex PCR, the TCRdb table keeps only in-frame clones and is missing some. Clone size and V and J calls were adopted from that table, with D and trimming inferred from the DNA. Among tens of thousands of clones listed, about nine tenths were seen once. The sample taken for sequencing was peripheral blood. This TCR was recovered from a man in his fifties or sixties with active COVID-19.

For the CDR3, the DNA is TGTGCCAGCAGCCCCCTAGCGGGTAAAGAGACCCAGTACTTC. Translated: CASSPLAGKETQYF. This chain connects TRBV2 to TRBJ2-5; 8 positions agree with TRBD2. The trim removed 6 bases at V and 3 bases at J, leaving 6 bases unmatched. The CDR3 sequence is 14 residues long. Germline V gives CDR1 SNHLY, CDR2 FYNNEI.